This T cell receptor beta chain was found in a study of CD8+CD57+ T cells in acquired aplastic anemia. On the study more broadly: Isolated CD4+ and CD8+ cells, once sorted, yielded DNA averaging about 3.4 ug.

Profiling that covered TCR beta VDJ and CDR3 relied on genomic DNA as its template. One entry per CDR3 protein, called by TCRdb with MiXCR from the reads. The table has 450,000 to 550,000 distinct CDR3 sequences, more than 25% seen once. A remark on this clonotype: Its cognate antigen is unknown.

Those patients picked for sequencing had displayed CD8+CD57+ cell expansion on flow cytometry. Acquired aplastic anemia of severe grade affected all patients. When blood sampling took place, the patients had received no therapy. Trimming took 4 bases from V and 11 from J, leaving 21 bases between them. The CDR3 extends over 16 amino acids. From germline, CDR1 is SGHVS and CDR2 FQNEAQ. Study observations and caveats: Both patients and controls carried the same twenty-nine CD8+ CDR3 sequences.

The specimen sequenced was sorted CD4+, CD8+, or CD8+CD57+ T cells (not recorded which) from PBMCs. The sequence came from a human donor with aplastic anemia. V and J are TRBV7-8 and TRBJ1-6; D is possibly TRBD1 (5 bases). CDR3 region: CASSWRDGLGSTPLHF. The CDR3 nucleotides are TGTGCCAGCAGCTGGCGGGACGGGTTGGGCAGTACACCCCTCCACTTT.